The 7 T cell receptor beta chains listed next were all sequenced from one sample in a study of cytotoxic CD8 clonotypes in ibrutinib-treated CLL. The repertoire was sequenced with immunoSEQ multiplex PCR; TCRdb's copy has only in-frame clones and lacks some. The sample has 300,000 to 400,000 clones; about 61% are singletons. The material sequenced was PBMCs, taken after 36 months of ibrutinib treatment. These receptors were obtained from a human donor with chronic lymphocytic leukemia.

This rearrangement joins TRBV13 to TRBJ2-7; 9 bases map to TRBD1. Germline V gene data show CDR1 as PRHDT and CDR2 as FYEKMQ (reference sequence). The CDR3 extends over 14 amino acids. The ends lost 4 bases at V and 5 bases at J; junction bases unmatched: 6. The CDR3 coding sequence is TGTGCCAGCAGCTCCGGGACAGGGATCAACGAGCAGTACTTC. Encoded protein: CASSSGTGINEQYF.

The chain links TRBV9 to TRBJ1-3; 8 bases are a match to TRBD1. The CDR3 runs 16 residues. V was clipped by 0 bases and J by 0 bases; unmatched bases: 2. The V gene's germline CDR1 is SGDLS and CDR2 YYNGEE. The CDR3 nucleotides read TGTGCCAGCAGCGTAGAGGGACAGGCCTCTGGAAACACCATATATTTT. Amino acids: CASSVEGQASGNTIYF.

This clone is a singleton in its sample. The CDR3 protein is CASSLARSGRAGEQFF. The CDR3, as DNA: TGTGCCAGCAGCTTAGCGCGAAGCGGGAGGGCCGGGGAGCAGTTCTTC. This sequence joins TRBV7-6 and TRBJ2-1; 10 bases are a match to TRBD2. With 0 bases clipped from V and 10 bases from J, the junction kept 9 bases outside the gene matches. This CDR3 comprises 16 residues. Germline V CDR1 and CDR2: SGHVS, FNYEAQ.

This clone was seen more than once but under ten times. V and J are TRBV28 and TRBJ1-5; D is perhaps TRBD1 (6 bases). Between the trimmed V and J ends, which lost 6 bases and 9 bases, there was a span of 15 bases. Germline-derived CDR1 and CDR2 are MDHEN and SYDVKM. CDR3 length: 13 residues. The CDR3 sequence: CASSWDKLGPQHF. The CDR3 DNA reads as TGTGCCAGCAGCTGGGACAAACTCGGGCCCCAGCATTTT.

V and J are TRBV5-5 and TRBJ1-4; 7 bases are shared with TRBD1. The CDR3 length is 15 residues. Germline values: CDR1 SGHKS, CDR2 YYEKEE (reference sequence). V dropped 4 bases and J dropped 8; count of bases not matched to a gene: 11. The chain's CDR3 is CASSQIPTTGEKLFF. DNA of the CDR3: TGTGCCAGCAGCCAAATTCCAACGACAGGGGAAAAACTGTTTTTT.

This chain joins TRBV11-2 and TRBJ1-4; D unclear. This CDR3 comprises 13 residues. The germline gives CDR1 SGHAT, CDR2 FQNNGV. Trimming took off 0 bases at V and 9 bases at J, with 8 bases between the two ends. The CDR3 loop is CASSLDRGQKLFF. For the CDR3, the DNA is TGTGCCAGCAGCTTAGATCGAGGGCAAAAACTGTTTTTT.

This sequence joins TRBV6-1 and TRBJ1-5, with a possible D match to TRBD1 (6 bases). V was pared by 6 bases and J by 0 bases, with 9 bases between. The CDR3 contains 14 residues. The V gene's germline CDR1 is MNHNS and CDR2 SASEGT. CDR3 sequence: CASSGGHSNQPQHF. The DNA of the CDR3 is TGTGCCAGCAGCGGGGGACATAGCAATCAGCCCCAGCATTTT.